One and the same sample provided the 30 T cell receptor beta chains below, sequenced in a study of blood T cell repertoires in COVID-19. This table comes from immunoSEQ multiplex PCR, and its TCRdb copy is limited to in-frame clones, with some not included. This sample has about 81,000 clones, with 88% found just once. Sequenced material: peripheral blood. These receptors all come from an older man with acute or convalescent COVID-19.

The chain couples TRBV19 to TRBJ1-1; D not resolved. The V gene lost 2 bases and the J gene lost 1 base, with 8 bases spanning the gap. The CDR3 totals 14 residues. The V gene's germline CDR1 is LNHDA and CDR2 SQIVND (reference sequence). The CDR3 loop is CASSIQVTNTEAFF. In nucleotides, the CDR3 is TGTGCCAGTAGTATACAGGTGACGAACACTGAAGCTTTCTTT.

This clone was seen a single time. The chain combines TRBV19 with TRBJ2-2; D gene uncertain. This CDR3 contains 13 residues. Germline assignment: CDR1 LNHDA and CDR2 SQIVND (reference sequence). V dropped 4 bases and J dropped 6 bases, with 9 bases sitting between them. CDR3 amino acids: CASSKSVAGELFF. As DNA, the CDR3 is TGTGCCAGTAGTAAGTCGGTTGCCGGGGAGCTGTTTTTT.

The CDR3, as DNA: TGCGCCAGCAGCTTGGAGGGGTCAGATAGAATCTACGAGCAGTACTTC. Protein: CASSLEGSDRIYEQYF. This chain links TRBV5-1 with TRBJ2-7; D may be TRBD1 (5 bases). Germline-derived CDR1 and CDR2 are SGHRS and YFSETQ. The CDR3 length is 16 residues. Trimming removed 0 bases from V and 3 bases from J, with 16 bases in between.

This clone was observed a single time. The chain uses TRBV6-5 and TRBJ1-4; the D gene is possibly TRBD1 (6 bases). Germline CDR1 and CDR2: MNHEY and SVGAGI. CDR3 size: 15 residues. V was clipped by 0 bases and J by 5 bases, with 10 bases between them. CDR3 coding DNA: TGTGCCAGCAGTTACTCGCGGGGGGCGAATGAAAAACTGTTTTTT. Translating it yields CASSYSRGANEKLFF.

The CDR3 DNA reads TGCGCCAGCAGCTACAGCGGGGGCTCTGGGGCCAACGTCCTGACTTTC. As protein: CASSYSGGSGANVLTF. The genes are TRBV5-1 and TRBJ2-6; 8 bases line up with TRBD2. CDR1 SGHRS and CDR2 YFSETQ come from the germline V gene. V gave up 3 bases and J gave up 0 bases; unmatched junction bases: 2. The CDR3 length is 16 residues.

The genes are TRBV7-9 and TRBJ1-2, with D possibly TRBD1 on 6 matching bases. Germline-derived CDR1 and CDR2 are SEHNR and FQNEAQ (reference sequence). V lost 5 bases to trimming and J lost 5 bases, with 18 bases between them. This CDR3 region has 15 residues. The CDR3 reads CASSVFRGEEYGYTF. The CDR3 nucleotides read TGTGCCAGCAGCGTGTTCAGGGGTGAGGAATATGGCTACACCTTC.

The chain has TRBV21-1 and TRBJ2-7; no DNA check was done on the table's D call, TRBD1. TRBV21-1 is labeled a pseudogene. The CDR3 consists of 14 residues. The CDR3 DNA follows: TGTGCCAGCAGCAAGAAGACAGGGGAATCCGAGCAGTACTTC. Protein product: CASSKKTGESEQYF.

The V gene is TRBV28, the J gene TRBJ1-1; tentative D call: TRBD1 (5 bases). V dropped 7 bases and J dropped 3 bases, with 12 bases sitting between them. CDR1 MDHEN and CDR2 SYDVKM come from the germline V gene. The CDR3 sequence is 13 residues long. CDR3 amino acids: CASTGPIYTEAFF. CDR3 coding DNA: TGTGCCAGCACAGGGCCAATTTACACTGAAGCTTTCTTT.

The chain carries TRBV28 and TRBJ1-6; 10 bases match TRBD1. V lost 5 bases and J lost 7; bases outside the gene matches: 5. This CDR3 is 15 amino acids long. The germline V gene has CDR1 MDHEN and CDR2 SYDVKM. Written as DNA, the CDR3 is TGTGCCAGCAGTCCGGGGACAGGGGAGAATTCACCCCTCCACTTT. Encoded protein: CASSPGTGENSPLHF. Drawing the rest from reference TRBV28 and TRBJ1-6, the complete variable domain is DVKVTQSSRYLVKRTGEKVFLECVQDMDHENMFWYRQDPGLGLRLIYFSYDVKMKEKGDIPEGYSVSREKKERFSLILESASTNQTSMYLCASSPGTGENSPLHFGNGTRLTVT.

The J gene is TRBJ2-1, the V gene TRBV5-1; 8 nucleotides match TRBD1. The CDR3 consists of 16 residues. V trimming: 6 bases; J trimming: 0 bases; junction bases outside the gene matches: 8. The germline gives CDR1 SGHRS, CDR2 YFSETQ. This chain's CDR3 is CASKKQGVSSYNEQFF. In DNA form, the CDR3 reads TGCGCCAGCAAGAAACAGGGGGTCAGCTCCTACAATGAGCAGTTCTTC.

V usage is TRBV27 and J usage is TRBJ2-7, with D maybe TRBD2 (5 bases). CDR3 length: 12 residues. V lost 7 bases to trimming and J lost 12 bases, with 19 bases between them. The germline V gene encodes CDR1 MNHEY and CDR2 SMNVEV (reference sequence). In DNA, the CDR3 is TGTGCCAGCAAACCGGACTCCAGGTTTTGGTACTTC. Protein: CASKPDSRFWYF.

V is TRBV7-2 and J is TRBJ1-5; 8 nucleotides line up with TRBD1. This CDR3 comprises 15 residues. The germline gives CDR1 SGHTA, CDR2 FQGNSA. V shed 5 bases and J 6 bases; nucleotides not matched to a gene: 9. CDR3 bases: TGTGCCAGCAGCCCCAGGACAGGGTCGCGTCAGCCCCAGCATTTT. Its translation is CASSPRTGSRQPQHF. The complete variable domain, with remaining parts taken from reference TRBV7-2 and TRBJ1-5, reads GAGVSQSPSNKVTEKGKDVELRCDPISGHTALYWYRQSLGQGLEFLIYFQGNSAPDKSGLPSDRFSAERTGGSVSTLTIQRTQQEDSAVYLCASSPRTGSRQPQHFGDGTRLSIL.

For the CDR3, the DNA is TGTGCCAGCAGCCTGGGACGGGGGAACACCGGGGAGCTGTTTTTT. Protein sequence: CASSLGRGNTGELFF. The gene calls are TRBV5-4 and TRBJ2-2, with D perhaps matching TRBD1 or TRBD2 (5 bases each). Germline V gives CDR1 SGHNT, CDR2 YYREEE (reference sequence). V lost 4 bases and J lost 1, with 11 bases in between. This CDR3 has 15 residues. The full variable domain, with the rest looked up from reference TRBV5-4 and TRBJ2-2, is ETGVTQSPTHLIKTRGQQVTLRCSSQSGHNTVSWYQQALGQGPQFIFQYYREEENGRGNFPPRFSGLQFPNYSSELNVNALELDDSALYLCASSLGRGNTGELFFGEGSRLTVL.

This clone was seen just once. The chain has TRBV12-3 or TRBV12-4 and TRBJ2-7; D is possibly TRBD2 (6 bases). V shed 4 bases and J shed 1 base, with 8 bases lying between them. The CDR3 spans 13 residues. CDR3 coding DNA: TGTGCCAGCAGTTGGACTACATCCTACGAGCAGTACTTC. It codes for CASSWTTSYEQYF.

This chain uses TRBV7-2 with TRBJ2-7; TRBD1 matches at 8 bases. Unmatched junction bases numbered 8, after V lost 5 bases and J lost 2 bases. This CDR3 is built from 15 residues. CDR1 and CDR2 from the germline V gene are SGHTA and FQGNSA. The CDR3 region has the DNA TGTGCCAGCAGCATGCAGACAGGGGCGACCTACGAGCAGTACTTC. This encodes CASSMQTGATYEQYF.

The chain's CDR3 is CASSLPRTGGDSPLHF. Written as DNA, the CDR3 is TGTGCCAGCAGTCTCCCGAGGACAGGGGGGGATTCACCCCTCCACTTT. The chain carries TRBV28 and TRBJ1-6, with 10 bases lining up with TRBD1. CDR3 size: 16 residues. Per germline, CDR1 MDHEN and CDR2 SYDVKM. V lost 5 bases and J lost 8; bases outside the gene matches: 9.

V usage is TRBV20-1 and J usage is TRBJ2-2; 9 nucleotides line up with TRBD2. Per germline, CDR1 DFQATT and CDR2 SNEGSKA (reference sequence). Trimming at V came to 3 bases and at J to 6 bases, leaving 8 bases not matched to a gene. There are 15 residues in the CDR3. Here the CDR3 reads CSASNGGRGAGELFF. CDR3 sequence (DNA): TGCAGTGCTAGTAACGGCGGGAGGGGTGCCGGGGAGCTGTTTTTT.

This chain connects TRBV7-8 to TRBJ2-2; 7 nucleotides match TRBD2. Germline-derived CDR1 and CDR2 are SGHVS and FQNEAQ. J lost 0 bases, V lost 2 bases, and 3 bases had no gene match. The CDR3 has 16 residues. Written as DNA, the CDR3 is TGTGCCAGCAGCTTACGGACTAGGACGAACACCGGGGAGCTGTTTTTT. It is translated as CASSLRTRTNTGELFF.

The count of this clone is one. The V and J genes are TRBV28 and TRBJ2-7, with 10 bases matching TRBD1. Germline loops: CDR1 MDHEN, CDR2 SYDVKM. V lost 5 bases, J lost 2 bases, and 6 bases stayed unmatched. This CDR3 region has 15 residues. The DNA of the CDR3 is TGTGCCAGCAGTCCCGGGACAGGGGCCCCCTACGAGCAGTACTTC. It specifies CASSPGTGAPYEQYF.

The V call is TRBV19, the J call TRBJ1-1, with 7 bases that match TRBD1. This CDR3 region has 15 residues. Germline trimming cut 0 bases from V and 6 bases from J; bases unmatched to any gene: 7. Germline values: CDR1 LNHDA, CDR2 SQIVND (reference sequence). CDR3 in DNA: TGTGCCAGTAGTATAGATAGGGGGCGCGGCGCTGAAGCTTTCTTT. Protein sequence: CASSIDRGRGAEAFF.

The rearrangement joins TRBV5-4 to TRBJ2-1; D is unresolved. Germline CDR1 reads SGHNT; CDR2 reads YYREEE (reference sequence). This CDR3 region has 14 residues. Between the trimmed V and J ends, which lost 2 bases and 6 bases, there was a span of 12 bases. The CDR3 sequence: CASSFFPVRNEQFF. CDR3 DNA: TGTGCCAGCAGCTTTTTTCCGGTCCGCAATGAGCAGTTCTTC.

The genes are TRBV7-8 and TRBJ2-7, with TRBD1 as a possible D gene (6 bases). The length of the CDR3 is 14 residues. The germline V gene has CDR1 SGHVS and CDR2 FQNEAQ. Trimming took 5 bases from V and 3 from J, leaving 14 bases between them. CDR3 sequence reads: CASSRVSGDYEQYF. Written as DNA, the CDR3 is TGTGCCAGCAGCCGAGTATCAGGGGACTACGAGCAGTACTTC.

The rearrangement links TRBV25-1 to TRBJ1-1, with 11 bases lining up with TRBD1. The CDR3 length is 13 residues. V dropped 8 bases and J dropped 5; count of bases not matched to a gene: 4. Germline V CDR1 and CDR2: MGHDK, SYGVNS. The CDR3 DNA reads TGTGCCAGCGGAGGGACAGGGGGAACTGAAGCTTTCTTT. It translates to CASGGTGGTEAFF.

The chain combines TRBV7-8 with TRBJ1-6; D is unclear. Looked up from germline, CDR1 is SGHVS and CDR2 is FQNEAQ. Trimming cost V 1 base and J 9 bases, with 13 bases left between them. The CDR3 is made up of 15 amino acids. The CDR3 bases are TGTGCCAGCAGCTTAGGAGCCGCGGGGTTTTCACCCCTCCACTTT. The encoded protein is CASSLGAAGFSPLHF.

The chain carries TRBV18 and TRBJ1-6; unclear D gene. V dropped 2 bases and J dropped 0 bases, with 11 bases sitting between them. Per germline, CDR1 KGHSH and CDR2 LQKENI. The CDR3 sequence is 17 residues long. As DNA, the CDR3 is TGTGCCAGCTCACCAGTGGCAGTGGCCTCCTATAATTCACCCCTCCACTTT. This encodes CASSPVAVASYNSPLHF.

V gene TRBV4-3 combines with J gene TRBJ1-4, with 12 bases lining up with TRBD1. Losses at the gene ends were 3 bases for V and 5 bases for J; bases not matched to a gene: 4. The CDR3 contains 16 residues. The V gene's germline CDR1 is LGHNA and CDR2 YSLEER. The CDR3 is CASSQGQGAGNEKLFF. Written as DNA, the CDR3 is TGCGCCAGCAGCCAGGGACAGGGGGCGGGAAATGAAAAACTGTTTTTT.

J is TRBJ1-4 and V is TRBV19; 7 bases match TRBD1. Germline V gene lookup returns CDR1 LNHDA and CDR2 SQIVND (reference sequence). The CDR3 has 15 residues. Trimming at V came to 5 bases and at J to 7 bases, leaving 10 bases not matched to a gene. CDR3 bases: TGTGCCAGTAGTCCCCCGGGTAGGGGGCCTGAAAAACTGTTTTTT. The encoded protein is CASSPPGRGPEKLFF.

The gene calls are TRBV7-9 and TRBJ1-2; D is perhaps TRBD1 (6 bases). Trimming took 0 bases from V and 2 from J, leaving 19 bases between them. CDR1 SEHNR and CDR2 FQNEAQ come from the germline V gene (reference sequence). This CDR3 has 18 residues. CDR3 loop: CASSLAHLNREVNYGYTF. The CDR3 nucleotides are TGTGCCAGCAGCTTAGCTCACCTTAACAGGGAAGTAAACTATGGCTACACCTTC.

The chain couples TRBV9 to TRBJ2-6; D is unresolved. The CDR3 is 17 residues long. Trimming pared 0 bases from V and 0 bases from J, leaving 10 bases between. CDR1 is SGDLS and CDR2 is YYNGEE in the germline V gene. CDR3 amino acids: CASSVGDILSGANVLTF. DNA of the CDR3: TGTGCCAGCAGCGTAGGAGACATACTCTCTGGGGCCAACGTCCTGACTTTC.

This sequence joins TRBV18 and TRBJ2-7, with D tentatively TRBD2 (5 bases). The CDR3 is 14 amino acids. The V end lost 6 bases, the J end lost 6 bases, and 18 bases lay between the germline ends. Germline lookup yields CDR1 KGHSH and CDR2 LQKENI. The CDR3 sequence is CASSPGPGYGEQYF. The CDR3 DNA reads as TGTGCCAGCTCTCCCGGTCCGGGGTACGGCGAGCAGTACTTC.